The present T cell receptor beta chain was sequenced within a study of T cells in Graves' hyperthyroidism and ophthalmopathy (dated by TCRdb to the late 2010s). About the study as a whole: Peripheral blood samples were taken at initial diagnosis, before any treatment was given. The 100 or so discovery patients were randomly divided into training and test sets at a 7:3 ratio. In addition, the study compared T-cell repertoires in thyroid tissue and in blood from six Graves' hyperthyroidism patients. To identify TCR V-J signatures that set the groups apart, the researchers used a discovery cohort of roughly 100 patients, made up of around 42 with Graves' ophthalmopathy and about 59 with stable Graves' hyperthyroidism. The paper describes TCR Vbeta CDR3 sequencing of 140 or so peripheral blood samples, made up of 43 ophthalmopathy patients, 70 to 75 hyperthyroidism patients and some 17 progressor patients. Following sampling, methimazole starting at 30 mg daily was given to hyperthyroidism patients, and high-dose intravenous methylprednisolone was given to ophthalmopathy patients. Prospective prediction of ophthalmopathy was tested in an independent validation cohort of fewer than 20 hyperthyroidism patients and 15 to 17 patients who later progressed to ophthalmopathy. General findings and caveats noted by the study authors: Sample size was not statistically predetermined, and blinding of investigators to group allocation was not performed. In cross-validation, a model built on a 13 V-J signature told ophthalmopathy apart from stable hyperthyroidism with 85% to 90% sensitivity and around 83% specificity, and in testing the same model reached 80%/75%. Most expanded thyroid clonotypes (frequency above 0.001) were also detected in blood, a finding suggesting that blood repertoires may reflect thyroid immune responses. In validation, the model predicted progression to ophthalmopathy a median of around 6.5 months before onset, with roughly 70% sensitivity and about 72% specificity.

As regards this clonotype: Its antigen is unknown. The record has no base qualities; no much larger clone is one base away.

Graves' hyperthyroidism was defined as stable when no progression to ophthalmopathy occurred over 18 months of follow-up. Hyperthyroidism patients were newly diagnosed, with disease duration under 2 months, and aged 18 to 65 years. Exclusion was applied to patients with uncontrolled infections, other autoimmune diseases, pregnancy or lactation. Diagnoses were established on the basis of clinical symptoms, serum thyroxine and TRAb, thyroid ultrasound, and orbital computed tomography. PBMCs were separated from roughly 10 ml of fresh peripheral blood using Ficoll-Paque density gradient centrifugation. Total RNA was extracted using Trizol reagent, and RNA quality was assessed on an Agilent 2100 Bioanalyzer. TCR beta CDR3 regions were amplified from RNA transcripts. A first-round RT-PCR of the TCR CDR3 used the HTBI primer set with the Qiagen OneStep RT-PCR kit. A second multiplex PCR round built the libraries, followed by size selection and purification. The libraries were sequenced on an Illumina HiSeq2000 using paired-end 100 bp reads. The study's processing was this. SOAPnuke was used to process the raw data, throwing out any read that contained adapters or uncalled bases, had a mean Phred below 15, or lacked an exact constant-primer or identifier match. COPE v1.2.5 was used to merge the high-quality paired reads, and each unique nucleotide sequence was defined as a clonotype. MiTCR v1.1 was used to align the clonotypes against IMGT TRBV, TRBD and TRBJ reference segments. Analysis was restricted to V-J combinations with a frequency above 0.0001, which covered over 98% of repertoires. A TCS score was defined as the ratio of F50 (clonal expansion) to E x V (chaos), with BLOSUM62-based TCRdist applied between CDR3 peptides within each V-J. Welch's t-statistics and random forest reduced 500 to 650 V-J features to roughly 13, which were used in a naive Bayes classifier (R e1071). Using fastp at Q25 and MiXCR, TCRdb reprocessed the public reads and kept productive beta chains. Identical CDR3 protein sequences are pooled into one entry, listed with their most common genes and DNA. V and J calls and clone size were set by TCRdb, not the authors. The sample data list 350,000 to 400,000 distinct CDR3 sequences, and about 15% of these were observed just once. The ten largest clones represent approximately 30% of the sample.

A distance of 14 bases separates the germline ends of V and J, which lose 7 bases and 5 bases respectively. Based on the germline V gene, the CDR1 and CDR2 sequences are SQVTM and ANQGSEA. The cysteine opens and the phenylalanine closes a CDR3 of 12 amino acids. Only the CDR3 DNA is retained, 36 bases long and in frame from the first base. Sequenced sample: blood. Recombination joined TRBV29-1 with TRBJ2-5; the D segment may tentatively be TRBD1 or TRBD2, each giving 5 matched bases. The sequence came from a woman aged 25 to 39 with Graves' hyperthyroidism. The DNA is TGCAGCGGGGAGTCAGGGCTTGAGACCCAGTACTTC. It is translated as CSGESGLETQYF.